These 4 T cell receptor beta chains originate from one sample sequenced in a study of blood T cell repertoires in COVID-19. Here immunoSEQ multiplex PCR was the method, and the copy in TCRdb shows in-frame clones only, minus some. The sample shows 200,000 to 250,000 clones, 80% to 90% of them seen only once. Sequencing input: PBMCs or T cells enriched from blood (not recorded which). The receptor source for this set is a woman aged 30 to 39 who had been exposed to COVID-19.

The V gene is TRBV30, the J gene TRBJ2-1, with TRBD1 matching over 12 bases. The junction had 2 bases not matched to a gene; V was cut back by 8 bases and J by 9 bases. Germline values: CDR1 GTSNPN, CDR2 SVGIG (reference sequence). CDR3 length equals 11 residues. The DNA for the CDR3 is TGTGCCGGGGACAGGGGGCCTGAGCAGTTCTTC. Translated: CAGDRGPEQFF.

J is TRBJ1-2 and V is TRBV27, with 7 bases fitting TRBD1. Germline V gene data show CDR1 as MNHEY and CDR2 as SMNVEV (reference sequence). The ends lost 0 bases at V and 8 bases at J; junction bases unmatched: 6. The CDR3 contains 14 residues. CDR3 sequence reads: CASSLSWQGVGYTF. The CDR3 DNA reads TGTGCCAGCAGTTTATCATGGCAGGGGGTGGGCTACACCTTC.

The chain uses TRBV3-1 (or the pseudogene TRBV3-2) and TRBJ2-5; 14 positions agree with TRBD2. Per germline, CDR1 LGHDT and CDR2 YNNKEL (reference sequence). There are 16 residues in the CDR3. The junction had 0 bases not matched to a gene; V was cut back by 1 base and J by 2 bases. The CDR3: CASSQGLAGGQETQYF. CDR3 coding DNA: TGTGCCAGCAGCCAAGGACTAGCGGGGGGGCAAGAGACCCAGTACTTC.

The chain recombines TRBV7-9 with TRBJ2-2; 7 nucleotides line up with TRBD1. V was clipped by 6 bases and J by 6 bases; unmatched bases: 10. Germline V lookup: CDR1 SEHNR, CDR2 FQNEAQ (reference sequence). CDR3 length: 15 amino acids. CDR3 in amino acids: CASRSDRVGAGELFF. The DNA of the CDR3 is TGTGCCAGCAGATCTGACAGGGTAGGAGCCGGGGAGCTGTTTTTT. Supplemented by reference TRBV7-9 and TRBJ2-2, the full variable domain reads DTGVSQNPRHKITKRGQNVTFRCDPISEHNRLYWYRQTLGQGPEFLTYFQNEAQLEKSRLLSDRFSAERPKGSFSTLEIQRTEQGDSAMYLCASRSDRVGAGELFFGEGSRLTVL.